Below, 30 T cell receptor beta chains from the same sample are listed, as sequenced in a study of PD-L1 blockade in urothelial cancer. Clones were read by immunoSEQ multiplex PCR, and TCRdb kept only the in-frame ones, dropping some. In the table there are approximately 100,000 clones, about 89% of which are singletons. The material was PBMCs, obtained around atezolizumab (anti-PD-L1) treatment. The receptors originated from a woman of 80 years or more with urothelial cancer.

DNA of the CDR3: TGTGCCAGCAGCCAAGGGTCGGCTAGCTCTGGAAACACCATATATTTT. This translates into CASSQGSASSGNTIYF. The chain joins TRBV4-2 to TRBJ1-3; D not resolved. In germline, CDR1 is LGHNA, CDR2 YNFKEQ. The CDR3 is made up of 16 amino acids. Between the trimmed V and J ends, which lost 1 base and 0 bases, there was a span of 10 bases.

The CDR3 region has the DNA TGTGCCAGCAGTGCCGACAGGACCAACACTGAAGCTTTCTTT. Protein product: CASSADRTNTEAFF. This rearrangement joins TRBV2 to TRBJ1-1, with D perhaps matching TRBD1 (6 bases). This CDR3 contains 14 residues. Trimming took off 4 bases at V and 2 bases at J, with 11 bases between the two ends. The germline V gene encodes CDR1 SNHLY and CDR2 FYNNEI.

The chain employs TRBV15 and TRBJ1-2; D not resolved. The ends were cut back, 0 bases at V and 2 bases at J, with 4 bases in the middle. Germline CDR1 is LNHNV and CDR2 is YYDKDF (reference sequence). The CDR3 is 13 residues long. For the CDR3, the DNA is TGTGCCACCAGCAGAGATCCGAACTATGGCTACACCTTC. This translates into CATSRDPNYGYTF.

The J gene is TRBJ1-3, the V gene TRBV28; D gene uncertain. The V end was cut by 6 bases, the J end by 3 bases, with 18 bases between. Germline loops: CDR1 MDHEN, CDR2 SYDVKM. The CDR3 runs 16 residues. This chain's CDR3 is CASSPGSIYSGNTIYF. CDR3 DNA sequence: TGTGCCAGCAGCCCTGGGAGTATTTACAGTGGAAACACCATATATTTT.

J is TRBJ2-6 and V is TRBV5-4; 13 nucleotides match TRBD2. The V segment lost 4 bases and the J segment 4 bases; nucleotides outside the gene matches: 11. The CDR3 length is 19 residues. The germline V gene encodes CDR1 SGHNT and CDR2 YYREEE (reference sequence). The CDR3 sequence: CASSPGLAGVGSGANVLTF. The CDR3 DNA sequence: TGTGCCAGCAGCCCCGGACTAGCGGGAGTTGGTTCGGGGGCCAACGTCCTGACTTTC.

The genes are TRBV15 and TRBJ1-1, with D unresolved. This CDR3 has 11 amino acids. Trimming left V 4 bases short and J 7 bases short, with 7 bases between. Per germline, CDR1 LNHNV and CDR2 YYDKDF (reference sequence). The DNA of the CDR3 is TGTGCCACCAGCACGTACGGTGAAGCTTTCTTT. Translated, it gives CATSTYGEAFF.

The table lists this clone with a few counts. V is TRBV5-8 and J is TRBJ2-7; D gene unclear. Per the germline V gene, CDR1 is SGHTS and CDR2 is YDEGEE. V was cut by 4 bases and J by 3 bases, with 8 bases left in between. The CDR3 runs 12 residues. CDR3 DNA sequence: TGTGCCAGCAGCCCGAGAGGCTACGAGCAGTACTTC. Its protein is CASSPRGYEQYF.

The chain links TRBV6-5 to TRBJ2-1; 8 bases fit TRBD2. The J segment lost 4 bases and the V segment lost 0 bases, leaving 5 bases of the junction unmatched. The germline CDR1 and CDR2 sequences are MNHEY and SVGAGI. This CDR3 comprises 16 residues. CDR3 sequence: CASSYSVSGVYNEQFF. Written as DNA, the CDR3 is TGTGCCAGCAGTTACTCGGTTAGCGGGGTGTACAATGAGCAGTTCTTC.

CDR3 loop: CASSLNAGEQFF. CDR3 sequence (DNA): TGTGCCAGCAGCTTAAATGCAGGGGAGCAGTTCTTC. J is TRBJ2-1 and V is TRBV7-9; the D gene is possibly TRBD1 (5 bases). Germline V CDR1 and CDR2: SEHNR, FQNEAQ (reference sequence). V was cut by 2 bases and J by 10 bases, with 9 bases left in between. This CDR3 region has 12 residues.

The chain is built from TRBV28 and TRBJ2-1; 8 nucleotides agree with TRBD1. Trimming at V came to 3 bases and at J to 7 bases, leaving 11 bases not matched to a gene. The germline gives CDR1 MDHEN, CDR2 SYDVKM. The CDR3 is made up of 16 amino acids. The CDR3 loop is CASSLIGQGAWNEQFF. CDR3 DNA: TGTGCCAGCAGTTTGATCGGTCAGGGGGCTTGGAATGAGCAGTTCTTC.

The CDR3 DNA is TGTGCCAGCAGTAACAGGGTCCACGAGCAGTACTTC. Translation gives CASSNRVHEQYF. V is TRBV7-9 and J is TRBJ2-7, with D tentatively TRBD1 (6 bases). Germline loops: CDR1 SEHNR, CDR2 FQNEAQ (reference sequence). V gave up 6 bases and J gave up 5 bases, with 11 bases separating them. The CDR3 runs to 12 residues.

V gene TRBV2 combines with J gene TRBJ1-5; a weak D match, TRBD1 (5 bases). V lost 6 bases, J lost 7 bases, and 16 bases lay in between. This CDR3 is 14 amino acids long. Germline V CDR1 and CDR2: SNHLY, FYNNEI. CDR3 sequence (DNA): TGTGCCAGCAGGGACTGGGAGGCAGGGCAGCCCCAGCATTTT. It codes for CASRDWEAGQPQHF.

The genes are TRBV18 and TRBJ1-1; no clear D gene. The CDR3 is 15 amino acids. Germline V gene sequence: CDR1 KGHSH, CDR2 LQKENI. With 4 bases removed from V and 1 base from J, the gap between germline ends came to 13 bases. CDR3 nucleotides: TGTGCCAGCTCACTAAACATCGTTACGAACACTGAAGCTTTCTTT. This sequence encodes CASSLNIVTNTEAFF.

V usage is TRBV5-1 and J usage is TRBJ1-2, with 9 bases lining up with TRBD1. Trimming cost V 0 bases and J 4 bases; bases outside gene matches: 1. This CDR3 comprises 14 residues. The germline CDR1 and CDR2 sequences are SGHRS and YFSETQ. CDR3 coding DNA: TGCGCCAGCAGCTTGGGACAGGGGGGCTATGGCTACACCTTC. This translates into CASSLGQGGYGYTF.

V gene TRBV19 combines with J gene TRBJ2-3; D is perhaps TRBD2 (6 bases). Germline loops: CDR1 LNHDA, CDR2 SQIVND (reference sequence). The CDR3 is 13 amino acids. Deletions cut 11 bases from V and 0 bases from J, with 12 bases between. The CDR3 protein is CAASSVSTDTQYF. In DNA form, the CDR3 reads TGTGCCGCATCTAGCGTAAGCACAGATACGCAGTATTTT.

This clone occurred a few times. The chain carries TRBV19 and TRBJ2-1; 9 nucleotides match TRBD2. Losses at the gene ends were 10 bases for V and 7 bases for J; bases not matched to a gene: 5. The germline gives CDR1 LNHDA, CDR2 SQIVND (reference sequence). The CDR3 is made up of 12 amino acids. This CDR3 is CATGTSRNEQFF. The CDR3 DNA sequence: TGTGCCACCGGGACTAGCAGGAATGAGCAGTTCTTC.

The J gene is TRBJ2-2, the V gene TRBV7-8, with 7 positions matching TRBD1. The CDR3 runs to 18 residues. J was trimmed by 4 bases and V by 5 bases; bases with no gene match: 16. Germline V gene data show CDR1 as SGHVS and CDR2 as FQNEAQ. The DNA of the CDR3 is TGTGCCAGCAGCCTACGGACAGGCTCAGGGGTCGTCACCGGGGAGCTGTTTTTT. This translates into CASSLRTGSGVVTGELFF.

This CDR3 is CASSDYRGVGQETQYF. For the CDR3, the DNA is TGCGCCAGCAGCGATTACAGGGGTGTAGGGCAAGAGACCCAGTACTTC. The chain combines TRBV5-1 with TRBJ2-5, with 7 positions matching TRBD1. CDR3 length equals 16 residues. After removal of 4 bases from V and 2 bases from J, the junction contained 11 bases not matched to a gene. Germline CDR1 and CDR2: SGHRS and YFSETQ.

CDR3 sequence reads: CASSERSSLEQFF. Here the CDR3 DNA reads TGTGCCAGCAGTGAACGGTCCTCTCTTGAGCAGTTCTTC. The genes are TRBV6-1 and TRBJ2-1; D is unresolved. V lost 2 bases and J lost 9, with 11 bases in between. Germline-derived CDR1 and CDR2 are MNHNS and SASEGT. This CDR3 has 13 amino acids.

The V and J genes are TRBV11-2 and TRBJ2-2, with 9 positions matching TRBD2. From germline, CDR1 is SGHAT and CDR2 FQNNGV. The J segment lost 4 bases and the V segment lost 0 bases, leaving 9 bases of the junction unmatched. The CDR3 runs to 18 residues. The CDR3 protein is CASSLEWVGAGGTGELFF. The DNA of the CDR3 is TGTGCCAGCAGCTTAGAGTGGGTTGGAGCGGGAGGCACCGGGGAGCTGTTTTTT.

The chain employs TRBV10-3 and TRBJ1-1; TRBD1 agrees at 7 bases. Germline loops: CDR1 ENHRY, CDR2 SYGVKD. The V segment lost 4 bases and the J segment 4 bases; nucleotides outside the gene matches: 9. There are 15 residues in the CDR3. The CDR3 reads CAISVTPGQTTEAFF. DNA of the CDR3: TGTGCCATCAGTGTTACCCCGGGACAGACCACTGAAGCTTTCTTT.

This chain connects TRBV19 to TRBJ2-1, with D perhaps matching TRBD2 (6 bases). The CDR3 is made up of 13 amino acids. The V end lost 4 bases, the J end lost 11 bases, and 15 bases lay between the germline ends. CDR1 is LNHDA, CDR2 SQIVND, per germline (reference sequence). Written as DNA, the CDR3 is TGTGCCAGTAGTACCCGTCAACTAGCAAAGCAGTTCTTC. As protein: CASSTRQLAKQFF.

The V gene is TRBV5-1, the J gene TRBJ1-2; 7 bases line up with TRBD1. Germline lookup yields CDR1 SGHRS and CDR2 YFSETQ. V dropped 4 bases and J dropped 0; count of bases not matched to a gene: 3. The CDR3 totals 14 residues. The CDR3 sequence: CASSRDRSNYGYTF. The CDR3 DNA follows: TGCGCCAGCAGCAGGGACAGATCTAACTATGGCTACACCTTC.

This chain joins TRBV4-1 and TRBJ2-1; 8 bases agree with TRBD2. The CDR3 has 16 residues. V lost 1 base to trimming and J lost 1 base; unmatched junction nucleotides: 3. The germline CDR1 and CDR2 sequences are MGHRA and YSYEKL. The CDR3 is CASSQGASGSYNEQFF. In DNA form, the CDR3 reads TGCGCCAGCAGCCAAGGTGCTAGCGGGTCCTACAATGAGCAGTTCTTC.

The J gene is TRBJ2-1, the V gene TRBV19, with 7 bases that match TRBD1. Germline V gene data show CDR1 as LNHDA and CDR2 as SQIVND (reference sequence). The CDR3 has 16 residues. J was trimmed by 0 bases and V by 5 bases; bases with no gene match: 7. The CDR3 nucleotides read TGTGCCAGTAGTCCCTGGACAGGTAGCTCCTACAATGAGCAGTTCTTC. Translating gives CASSPWTGSSYNEQFF.

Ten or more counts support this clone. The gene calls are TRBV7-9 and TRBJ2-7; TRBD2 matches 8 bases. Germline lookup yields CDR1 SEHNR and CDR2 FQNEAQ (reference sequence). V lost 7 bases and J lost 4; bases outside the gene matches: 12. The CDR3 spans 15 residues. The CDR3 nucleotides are TGTGCCAGCACCGATGCACTAGCGGAAAATTACGAGCAGTACTTC. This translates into CASTDALAENYEQYF.

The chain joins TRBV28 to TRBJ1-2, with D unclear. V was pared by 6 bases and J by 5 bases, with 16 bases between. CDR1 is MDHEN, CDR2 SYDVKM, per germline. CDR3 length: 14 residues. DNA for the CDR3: TGTGCCAGCAGCCCCCGGAGAGGAGGATATGGCTACACCTTC. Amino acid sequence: CASSPRRGGYGYTF.

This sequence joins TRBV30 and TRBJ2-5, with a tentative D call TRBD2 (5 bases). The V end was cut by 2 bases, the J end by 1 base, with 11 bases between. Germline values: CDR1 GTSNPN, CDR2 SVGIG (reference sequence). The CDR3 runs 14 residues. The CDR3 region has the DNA TGTGCCTGGAGTCGGGCCGGGATCCAAGAGACCCAGTACTTC. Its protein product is CAWSRAGIQETQYF.

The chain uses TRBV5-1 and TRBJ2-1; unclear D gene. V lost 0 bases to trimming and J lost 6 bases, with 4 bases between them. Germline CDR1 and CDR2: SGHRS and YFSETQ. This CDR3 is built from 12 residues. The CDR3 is CASSLGRNEQFF. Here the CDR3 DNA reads TGCGCCAGCAGCTTGGGTCGCAATGAGCAGTTCTTC.

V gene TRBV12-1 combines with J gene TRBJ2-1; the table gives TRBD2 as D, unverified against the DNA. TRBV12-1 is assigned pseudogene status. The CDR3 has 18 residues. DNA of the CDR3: TGTGCCAGCAGCTTTATTAGCGGGAGGGCACTCCCCAGGAATGAGCAGTTCTTC. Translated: CASSFISGRALPRNEQFF.